This note documents a single TCR beta chain sequence. Authors of the study amplified TCR beta CDR3 regions from RNA transcripts. TCR CDR3 regions were first amplified by RT-PCR with HTBI primers. TCRdb re-called the multiplex PCR reads with MiXCR, one entry per CDR3 protein. This repertoire shows roughly 170,000 distinct CDR3 sequences, more than 15% found once; its top ten account for roughly 28%. The sample belongs to a study of T cells in Graves' hyperthyroidism and ophthalmopathy. Turning to the study itself: Peripheral blood draws took place at initial diagnosis, ahead of any treatment.

Germline V gene lookup returns CDR1 MDHEN and CDR2 SYDVKM. V was pared by 7 bases and J by 4 bases, with 10 bases between. This CDR3 region has 12 residues. It was considered stable Graves' hyperthyroidism when ophthalmopathy did not progress within 18 months. Lactation, pregnancy, other autoimmune disease or uncontrolled infection led to exclusion of patients. A roughly 9.3 ml volume of fresh peripheral blood provided the PBMCs. The chain couples TRBV28 to TRBJ1-2; D call uncertain. This TCR was recovered from a woman aged 50 to 60 with Graves' hyperthyroidism. Sequenced: blood. CDR3 nucleotides: TGTGCCAGCACGGTGGGTGCCTATGGCTACACCTTC. It specifies CASTVGAYGYTF.